This TCR beta chain was captured in a study of shared clonotypes between healthy human individuals. Study results and caveats: Exclusively blood specimens were collected; tissue repertoires likely differ. What naive subsets generally showed was a larger estimated richness than memory subsets showed.

V dropped 3 bases and J dropped 4; count of bases not matched to a gene: 9. Germline values: CDR1 SGHTA, CDR2 FQGTGA. The CDR3 totals 15 residues. The authors loaded around 220 ng DNA, some 32,000 T cell genomes, into sorted-subset replicate PCRs. Assay: immunoSEQ multiplex PCR; the TCRdb copy retains only in-frame clones and omits some. The sample contains roughly 600,000 clones, roughly 98% of which appear only once. As defined, naive CD8 cells were CD45RO-negative and positively selected for CCR7, with terminally differentiated effector memory CD45RA+ cells excluded. As concerns this clone: Its antigen remains unidentified.

The sequenced sample consisted of naive CD8+ T cells sorted from blood. The rearrangement links TRBV7-3 to TRBJ2-7, with 7 bases aligning to TRBD2. The receptor was isolated from a man aged 25-45 years in good health. CDR3 coding DNA: TGTGCCAGCAGCTTTTTGCGCCGCGGGAGATACGAGCAGTACTTC. Its protein is CASSFLRRGRYEQYF.